This TCR beta chain was recorded in a study of blood T cell repertoires in COVID-19 (dated by TCRdb to 2019 to 2021). Background on the whole study: Samples covering the acute and convalescent phases of COVID-19 were provided by collaborators in the United States, Italy and Spain. The material from the prospective study consisted of cDNA or gDNA derived from T cells, B-cell-depleted T cells, or PBMCs. A de-identified subject ID, COVID-19 status, age in years and sex were almost always included in the sample metadata. The samples were drawn from the first 160 participants of the ongoing ImmuneRACE study and from 1,254 subjects provided by 6 global collaborators. Subjects who had been exposed to COVID-19, were actively infected with it, or had recovered from it provided the deeply sampled blood TCRbeta repertoires that made up the dataset. HLA class I and class II types, where available, came from metadata supplied by the sample provider rather than from assay-based typing. The repertoires were released in a freely available public database intended as a resource for research on the immune response to SARS-CoV-2.

TCRbeta CDR3 regions were amplified from genomic DNA by means of the immunoSEQ Assay, a bias-controlled multiplex PCR. In the authors' own workflow: Nucleated cell counts per sample were estimated from amplification of reference gene primers within the assay. To quantify the absolute abundance of each unique TCRbeta CDR3 rearrangement, sequence reads were collapsed and filtered. For each sample, productive Simpson clonality was calculated as the square root of Simpson's diversity index across productive rearrangements. Held by TCRdb, this immuneACCESS table contains in-frame sequences only and omits some clones. Under half of the omission traces to an unresolved V gene where checked; the cause of the rest is unknown. The D gene and trimming were derived from the DNA, and the V and J assignments and clone size from that table. The sample profile shows about 310,000 clones; 80% to 90% of them were found once. 1% of the sample is in the top ten clones.

Based on the germline V gene, the CDR1 and CDR2 sequences are KGHDR and SFDVKD. From the cysteine through the phenylalanine, the CDR3 covers 14 amino acids. Only the CDR3 region is kept as DNA, spanning 42 bases read in frame from base 1. The germline V end is reduced by 10 bases and the J end by 6 bases; junction bases left unmatched: 3. Each collaborating institution followed its own protocols to collect whole blood in K2EDTA tubes. For TCRbeta analysis, collaborator samples were shipped as frozen whole blood, as isolated PBMCs, or as DNA extracted from either sample type. In regard to this clone: This clone's antigen is unknown. Base qualities are missing; no much larger clone stands one base away.

The investigation overall reported the following: How much clinical and demographic metadata was included differed by source and by participant, and the metadata was provided uncurated.

The sequence is built from TRBV24-1 and TRBJ2-1, with 15 central nucleotides matching TRBD2. This sequence originates from a man aged 45-60 years with active or convalescent COVID-19. The sequenced sample was peripheral blood. CDR3 region: CATGGLAGGNEQFF. The nucleotide sequence is given as TGTGCCACAGGGGGACTAGCGGGGGGCAATGAGCAGTTCTTC.